This TCR beta chain was retrieved from a study of T cell responses to AZD1222 COVID-19 vaccine. Produced via immunoSEQ multiplex PCR; TCRdb's table is partial and in-frame only. This sample has 150,000 to 190,000 clones, with 85% to 95% found just once. This TCR was sampled from an adult who received the AZD1222 COVID-19 vaccine. Specimen: peripheral blood, collected 28 days after the second AZD1222 dose.

The CDR3 sequence: CASSAPTGMNTEAFF. The CDR3 DNA sequence: TGTGCCAGCAGTGCCCCTACAGGGATGAACACTGAAGCTTTCTTT. The chain has TRBV28 and TRBJ1-1; D may be TRBD1 (6 bases). CDR3 length: 15 amino acids. Trimming stripped 5 bases from V and 0 bases from J, with 13 bases between. Germline assignment: CDR1 MDHEN and CDR2 SYDVKM.